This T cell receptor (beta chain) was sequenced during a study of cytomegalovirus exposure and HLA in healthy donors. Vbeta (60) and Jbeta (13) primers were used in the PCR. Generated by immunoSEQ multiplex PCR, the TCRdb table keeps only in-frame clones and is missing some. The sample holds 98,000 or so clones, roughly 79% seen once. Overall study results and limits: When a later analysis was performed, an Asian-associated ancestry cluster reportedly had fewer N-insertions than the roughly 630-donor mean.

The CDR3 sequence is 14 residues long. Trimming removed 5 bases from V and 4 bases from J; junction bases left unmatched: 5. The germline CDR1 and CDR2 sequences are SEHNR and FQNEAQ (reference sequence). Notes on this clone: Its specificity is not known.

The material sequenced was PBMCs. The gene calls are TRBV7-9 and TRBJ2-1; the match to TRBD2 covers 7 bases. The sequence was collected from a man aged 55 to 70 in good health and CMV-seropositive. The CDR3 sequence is CASSPGLDYNEQFF. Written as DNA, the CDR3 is TGTGCCAGCAGCCCTGGACTAGATTACAATGAGCAGTTCTTC.